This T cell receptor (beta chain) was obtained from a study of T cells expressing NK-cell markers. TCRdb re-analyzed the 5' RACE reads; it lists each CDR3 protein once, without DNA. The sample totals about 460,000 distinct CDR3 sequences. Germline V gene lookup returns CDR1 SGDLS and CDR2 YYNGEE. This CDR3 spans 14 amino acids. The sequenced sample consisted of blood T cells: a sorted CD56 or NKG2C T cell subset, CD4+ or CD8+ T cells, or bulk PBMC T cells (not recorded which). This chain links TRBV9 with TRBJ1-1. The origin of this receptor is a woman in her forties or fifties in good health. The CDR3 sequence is CASSPITVATEAFF.